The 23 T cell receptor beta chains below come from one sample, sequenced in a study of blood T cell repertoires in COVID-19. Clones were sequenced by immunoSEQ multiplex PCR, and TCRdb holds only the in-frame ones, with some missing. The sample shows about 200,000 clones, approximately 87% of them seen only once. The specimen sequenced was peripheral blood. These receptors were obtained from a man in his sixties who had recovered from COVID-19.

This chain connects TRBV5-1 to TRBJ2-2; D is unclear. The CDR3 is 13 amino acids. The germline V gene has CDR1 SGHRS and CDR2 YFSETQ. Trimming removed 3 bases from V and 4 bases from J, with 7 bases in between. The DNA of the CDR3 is TGCGCCAGCAGCTCAGCAGGCACCGGGGAGCTGTTTTTT. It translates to CASSSAGTGELFF. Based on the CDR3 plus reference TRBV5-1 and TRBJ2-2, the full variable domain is KAGVTQTPRYLIKTRGQQVTLSCSPISGHRSVSWYQQTPGQGLQFLFEYFSETQRNKGNFPGRFSGRQFSNSRSEMNVSTLELGDSALYLCASSSAGTGELFFGEGSRLTVL.

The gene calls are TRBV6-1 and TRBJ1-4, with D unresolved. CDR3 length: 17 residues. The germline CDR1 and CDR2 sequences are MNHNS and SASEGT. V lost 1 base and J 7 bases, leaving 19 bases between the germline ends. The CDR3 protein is CASSEGAQTLQAEKLFF. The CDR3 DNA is TGTGCCAGCAGTGAAGGGGCCCAAACCCTCCAGGCTGAAAAACTGTTTTTT.

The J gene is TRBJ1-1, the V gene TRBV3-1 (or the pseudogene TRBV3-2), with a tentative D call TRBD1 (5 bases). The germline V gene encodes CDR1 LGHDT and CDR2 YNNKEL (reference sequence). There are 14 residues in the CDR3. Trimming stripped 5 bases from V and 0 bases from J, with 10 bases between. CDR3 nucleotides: TGTGCCAGCAGCTCCCGGACAATGAACACTGAAGCTTTCTTT. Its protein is CASSSRTMNTEAFF.

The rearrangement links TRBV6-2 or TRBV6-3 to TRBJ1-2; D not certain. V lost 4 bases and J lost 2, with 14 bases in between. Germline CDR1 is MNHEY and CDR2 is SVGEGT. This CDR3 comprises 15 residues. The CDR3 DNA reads TGTGCCAGCAGTTTCAGTGGACTACTAAACTATGGCTACACCTTC. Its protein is CASSFSGLLNYGYTF.

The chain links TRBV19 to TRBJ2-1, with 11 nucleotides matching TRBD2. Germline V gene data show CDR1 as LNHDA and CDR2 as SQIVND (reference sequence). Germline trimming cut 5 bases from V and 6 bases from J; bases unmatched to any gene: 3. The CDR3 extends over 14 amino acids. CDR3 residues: CASSGTSGTNEQFF. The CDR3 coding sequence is TGTGCCAGTAGTGGGACTAGCGGAACCAATGAGCAGTTCTTC.

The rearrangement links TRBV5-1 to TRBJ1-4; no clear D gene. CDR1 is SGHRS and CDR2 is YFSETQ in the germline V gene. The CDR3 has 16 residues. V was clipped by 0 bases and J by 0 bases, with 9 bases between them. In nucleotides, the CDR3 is TGCGCCAGCAGCTTGGCTCGAGGGACAACTAATGAAAAACTGTTTTTT. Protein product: CASSLARGTTNEKLFF.

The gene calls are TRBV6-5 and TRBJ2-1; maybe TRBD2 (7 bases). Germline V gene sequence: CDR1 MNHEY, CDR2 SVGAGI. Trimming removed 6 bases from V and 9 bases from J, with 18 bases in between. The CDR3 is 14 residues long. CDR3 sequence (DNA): TGTGCCAGCAGGGCCGAGGGGGGGGGAGCTGAGCAGTTCTTC. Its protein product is CASRAEGGGAEQFF.

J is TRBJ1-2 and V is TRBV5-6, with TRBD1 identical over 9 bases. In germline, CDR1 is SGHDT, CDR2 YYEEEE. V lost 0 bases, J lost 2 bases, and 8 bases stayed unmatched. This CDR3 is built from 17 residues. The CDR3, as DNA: TGTGCCAGCAGCTTGGTAGGGGACAGGGCCGCAAACTATGGCTACACCTTC. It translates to CASSLVGDRAANYGYTF.

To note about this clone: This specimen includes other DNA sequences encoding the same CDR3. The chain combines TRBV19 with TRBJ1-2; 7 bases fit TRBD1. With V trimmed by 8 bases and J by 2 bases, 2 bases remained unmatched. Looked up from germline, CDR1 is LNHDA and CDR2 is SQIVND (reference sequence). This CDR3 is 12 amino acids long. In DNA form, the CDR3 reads TGTGCCAGTTCGGGACAGAACTATGGCTACACCTTC. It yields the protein CASSGQNYGYTF. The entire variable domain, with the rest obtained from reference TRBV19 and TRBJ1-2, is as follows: DGGITQSPKYLFRKEGQNVTLSCEQNLNHDAMYWYRQDPGQGLRLIYYSQIVNDFQKGDIAEGYSVSREKKESFPLTVTSAQKNPTAFYLCASSGQNYGYTFGSGTRLTVV.

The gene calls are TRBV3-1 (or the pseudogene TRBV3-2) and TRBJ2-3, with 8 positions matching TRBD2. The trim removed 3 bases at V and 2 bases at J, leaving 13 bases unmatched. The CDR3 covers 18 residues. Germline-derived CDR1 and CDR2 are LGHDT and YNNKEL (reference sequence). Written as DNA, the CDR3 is TGTGCCAGCAGCCACGGACTAGCCTACCAAGCTAACACAGATACGCAGTATTTT. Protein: CASSHGLAYQANTDTQYF.

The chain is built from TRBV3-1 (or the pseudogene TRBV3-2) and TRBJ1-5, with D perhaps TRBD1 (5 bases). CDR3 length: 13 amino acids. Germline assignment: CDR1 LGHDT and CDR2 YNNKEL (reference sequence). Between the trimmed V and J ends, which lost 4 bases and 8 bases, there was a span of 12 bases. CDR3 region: CASSRGLGEPQHF. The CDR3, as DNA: TGTGCCAGCAGCCGGGGACTTGGAGAGCCCCAGCATTTT.

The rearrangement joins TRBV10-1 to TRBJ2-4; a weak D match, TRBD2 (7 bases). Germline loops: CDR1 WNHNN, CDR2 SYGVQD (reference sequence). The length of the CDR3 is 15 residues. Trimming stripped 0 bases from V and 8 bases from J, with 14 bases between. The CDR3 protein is CASSESRQGRDIQYF. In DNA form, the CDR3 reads TGCGCCAGCAGTGAGTCGAGGCAGGGGAGGGACATTCAGTACTTC.

The CDR3 spells CASSPRTGTEAFF. The CDR3 DNA is TGTGCCAGCTCACCGCGGACAGGCACTGAAGCTTTCTTT. The chain carries TRBV18 and TRBJ1-1; 7 nucleotides match TRBD1. Trimming took 3 bases from V and 4 from J; bases not matched to a gene: 2. This CDR3 has 13 residues. Germline loops: CDR1 KGHSH, CDR2 LQKENI.

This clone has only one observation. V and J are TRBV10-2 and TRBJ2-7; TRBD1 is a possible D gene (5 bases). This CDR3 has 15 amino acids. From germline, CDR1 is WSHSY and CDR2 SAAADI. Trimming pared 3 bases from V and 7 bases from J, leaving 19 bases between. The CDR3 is CASSDHRAGPSEQYF. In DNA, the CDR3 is TGCGCCAGCAGTGATCACCGAGCAGGGCCCTCGGAGCAGTACTTC.

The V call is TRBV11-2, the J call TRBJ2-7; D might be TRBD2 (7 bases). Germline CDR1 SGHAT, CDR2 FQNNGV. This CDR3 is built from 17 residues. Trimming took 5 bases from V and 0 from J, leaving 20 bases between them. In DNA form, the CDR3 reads TGTGCCAGCAGCCAGGTGGGCGGGGGCTACCTCTCCTACGAGCAGTACTTC. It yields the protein CASSQVGGGYLSYEQYF.

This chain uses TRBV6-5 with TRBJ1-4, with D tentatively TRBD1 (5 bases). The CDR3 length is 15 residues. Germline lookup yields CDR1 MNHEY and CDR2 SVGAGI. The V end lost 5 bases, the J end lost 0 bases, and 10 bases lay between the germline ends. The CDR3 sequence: CASSPTTATNEKLFF. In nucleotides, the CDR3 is TGTGCCAGCAGTCCAACGACAGCAACTAATGAAAAACTGTTTTTT.

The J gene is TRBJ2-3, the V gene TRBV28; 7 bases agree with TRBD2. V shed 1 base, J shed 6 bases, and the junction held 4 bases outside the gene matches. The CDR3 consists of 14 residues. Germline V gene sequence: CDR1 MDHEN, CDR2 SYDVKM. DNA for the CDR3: TGTGCCAGCAGTTTATCGGGGAGGGCGGATACGCAGTATTTT. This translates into CASSLSGRADTQYF.

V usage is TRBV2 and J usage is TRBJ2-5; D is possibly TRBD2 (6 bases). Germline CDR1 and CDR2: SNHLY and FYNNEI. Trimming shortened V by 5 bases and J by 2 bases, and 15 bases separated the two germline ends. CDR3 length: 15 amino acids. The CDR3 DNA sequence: TGTGCCAGCAGTTCCCTCGGGACTGTTCAAGAGACCCAGTACTTC. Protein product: CASSSLGTVQETQYF.

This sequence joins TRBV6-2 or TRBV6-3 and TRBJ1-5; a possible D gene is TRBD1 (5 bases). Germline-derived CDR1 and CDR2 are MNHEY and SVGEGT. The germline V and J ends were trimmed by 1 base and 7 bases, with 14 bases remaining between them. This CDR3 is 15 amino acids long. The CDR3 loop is CASSYYQGGGQPQHF. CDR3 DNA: TGTGCCAGCAGTTACTATCAGGGAGGAGGACAGCCCCAGCATTTT.

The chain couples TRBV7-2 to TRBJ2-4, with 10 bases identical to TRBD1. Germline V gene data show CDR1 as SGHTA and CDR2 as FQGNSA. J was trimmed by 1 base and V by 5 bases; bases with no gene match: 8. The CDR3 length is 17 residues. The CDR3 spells CASSTRQGARAKNIQYF. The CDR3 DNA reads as TGTGCCAGCAGCACCAGACAGGGGGCTAGGGCCAAAAACATTCAGTACTTC.

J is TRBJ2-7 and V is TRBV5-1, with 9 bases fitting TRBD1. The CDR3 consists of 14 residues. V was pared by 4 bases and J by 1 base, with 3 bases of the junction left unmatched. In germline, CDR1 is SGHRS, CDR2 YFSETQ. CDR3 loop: CASSGGTGSYEQYF. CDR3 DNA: TGCGCCAGCAGCGGGGGGACAGGGTCCTACGAGCAGTACTTC.

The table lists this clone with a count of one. CDR3 residues: CATSDLHGNQAQETQYF. The CDR3 bases are TGTGCCACCAGTGATTTGCACGGTAACCAGGCCCAAGAGACCCAGTACTTC. V is TRBV24-1 and J is TRBJ2-5; no clear D gene. Germline assignment: CDR1 KGHDR and CDR2 SFDVKD. V gave up 0 bases and J gave up 1 base, with 14 bases separating them. CDR3 length equals 17 residues.

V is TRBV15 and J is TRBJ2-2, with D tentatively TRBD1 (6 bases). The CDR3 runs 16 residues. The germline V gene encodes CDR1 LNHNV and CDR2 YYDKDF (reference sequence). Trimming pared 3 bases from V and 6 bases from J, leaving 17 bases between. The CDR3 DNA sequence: TGTGCCACCAGCAGCCCCTTAAGGGGGAGTCCCGGGGAGCTGTTTTTT. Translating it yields CATSSPLRGSPGELFF. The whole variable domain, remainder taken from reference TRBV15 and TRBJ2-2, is DAMVIQNPRYQVTQFGKPVTLSCSQTLNHNVMYWYQQKSSQAPKLLFHYYDKDFNNEADTPDNFQSRRPNTSFCFLDIRSPGLGDTAMYLCATSSPLRGSPGELFFGEGSRLTVL.